The 21 T cell receptor beta chains below all came from one sample that was sequenced in a study of OX40 agonist ivuxolimab in advanced cancers. Profiled with immunoSEQ multiplex PCR; TCRdb holds only in-frame clones, not every one. The sample has about 86,000 clones, 92% seen once. The source material was CD4+ or CD8+ T cells sorted from blood, sampled in a trial of the OX40 agonist ivuxolimab. The receptors shown here come from an adult with an advanced solid tumor such as melanoma, head and neck, liver or kidney cancer.

This chain uses TRBV6-5 with TRBJ2-7, with 7 bases aligning to TRBD1. CDR1 and CDR2 from the germline V gene are MNHEY and SVGAGI. V shed 5 bases, J shed 6 bases, and the junction held 7 bases outside the gene matches. The CDR3 totals 13 residues. The CDR3 spells CASSKPGQREQYF. The CDR3 DNA sequence: TGTGCCAGCAGTAAACCGGGACAGCGCGAGCAGTACTTC.

This clone was detected only once. The genes are TRBV13 and TRBJ2-7, with D uncertain. Looked up from germline, CDR1 is PRHDT and CDR2 is FYEKMQ (reference sequence). Between the trimmed V and J ends, which lost 4 bases and 0 bases, there was a span of 10 bases. The CDR3 is 14 amino acids. The CDR3 here is CASSSSTHSYEQYF. The CDR3 coding sequence is TGTGCCAGCAGCTCCTCAACGCACTCCTACGAGCAGTACTTC.

The genes are TRBV28 and TRBJ2-1; tentative D call: TRBD2 (6 bases). Trimming took off 11 bases at V and 2 bases at J, with 13 bases between the two ends. The CDR3 loop spans 13 amino acids. Germline V lookup: CDR1 MDHEN, CDR2 SYDVKM. For the CDR3, the DNA is TGTGCCTTGAGCGGGCGTACCTACAATGAGCAGTTCTTC. Translating it yields CALSGRTYNEQFF.

This sequence joins TRBV7-3 and TRBJ2-5; the match to TRBD1 covers 8 bases. V gave up 5 bases and J gave up 9 bases; unmatched junction bases: 17. Germline CDR1 and CDR2: SGHTA and FQGTGA. CDR3 length equals 16 residues. The CDR3 region is CASSPTARTGTHAQYF. The CDR3, as DNA: TGTGCCAGCAGCCCAACCGCGCGGACAGGGACCCACGCCCAGTACTTC.

This chain uses TRBV5-1 with TRBJ1-3; D is uncertain. Germline V CDR1 and CDR2: SGHRS, YFSETQ. CDR3 size: 13 residues. V lost 4 bases and J lost 0, with 5 bases in between. CDR3 in amino acids: CASSESSGNTIYF. CDR3 nucleotides: TGCGCCAGCAGCGAATCCTCTGGAAACACCATATATTTT.

The chain couples TRBV4-1 to TRBJ2-3; 7 nucleotides agree with TRBD1. Germline V lookup: CDR1 MGHRA, CDR2 YSYEKL. The CDR3 extends over 15 amino acids. V gave up 4 bases and J gave up 6 bases; unmatched junction bases: 10. This CDR3 reads CASSRPSTGADTQYF. CDR3 nucleotide sequence: TGCGCCAGCAGCCGCCCATCCACAGGGGCGGATACGCAGTATTTT.

This clone occurred a few times. The chain is built from TRBV28 and TRBJ1-2; D unclear. The CDR3 sequence is 12 residues long. Germline values: CDR1 MDHEN, CDR2 SYDVKM. Trimming left V 5 bases short and J 5 bases short, with 9 bases between. CDR3 in DNA: TGTGCCAGCAGTCGCACAATATATGGCTACACCTTC. Amino acids: CASSRTIYGYTF.

The gene calls are TRBV12-5 and TRBJ1-5, with D maybe TRBD1 (6 bases). CDR1 is LGHNT, CDR2 FRNRAP, per germline. The CDR3 length is 17 residues. V was cut by 1 base and J by 3 bases, with 16 bases left in between. CDR3 coding DNA: TGTGCTAGTGGTTTGGCCCTCGGACAGACTCCCAATCAGCCCCAGCATTTT. The encoded protein is CASGLALGQTPNQPQHF.

The chain combines TRBV18 with TRBJ2-7; 9 bases agree with TRBD1. This CDR3 is built from 15 residues. In germline, CDR1 is KGHSH, CDR2 LQKENI. V shed 2 bases, J shed 2 bases, and the junction held 4 bases outside the gene matches. The CDR3 protein is CASSPGQGRTYEQYF. CDR3 nucleotides: TGTGCCAGCTCACCAGGACAGGGGCGCACCTACGAGCAGTACTTC.

This clone is a singleton in its sample. J is TRBJ1-4 and V is TRBV4-1; D not resolved. Germline lookup yields CDR1 MGHRA and CDR2 YSYEKL. V dropped 0 bases and J dropped 5 bases, with 10 bases sitting between them. The CDR3 contains 15 residues. The CDR3 nucleotides are TGCGCCAGCAGCCAAGACGGAACTGGGAATGAAAAACTGTTTTTT. Encoded protein: CASSQDGTGNEKLFF.

The chain couples TRBV7-8 to TRBJ2-1; 9 bases are shared with TRBD1. Germline CDR1 SGHVS, CDR2 FQNEAQ. With V trimmed by 5 bases and J by 10 bases, 9 bases remained unmatched. The CDR3 consists of 14 residues. Here the CDR3 reads CASSNGQGPGEQFF. In DNA form, the CDR3 reads TGTGCCAGCAGCAACGGACAGGGGCCGGGCGAGCAGTTCTTC. Based on the CDR3 plus reference TRBV7-8 and TRBJ2-1, the full variable domain is GAGVSQSPRYKVAKRGQDVALRCDPISGHVSLFWYQQALGQGPEFLTYFQNEAQLDKSGLPSDRFFAERPEGSVSTLKIQRTQQEDSAVYLCASSNGQGPGEQFFGPGTRLTVL.

The V gene is TRBV7-2, the J gene TRBJ2-7, with 9 bases identical to TRBD1. V shed 5 bases, J shed 5 bases, and the junction held 10 bases outside the gene matches. The CDR3 sequence is 15 residues long. Germline V CDR1 and CDR2: SGHTA, FQGNSA. The CDR3 DNA reads as TGTGCCAGCAGCATAACCGGGACAGGGAGCCACGAGCAGTACTTC. It yields the protein CASSITGTGSHEQYF.

This clone is a singleton in its sample. The chain combines TRBV13 with TRBJ2-1; 16 nucleotides agree with TRBD2. V was clipped by 0 bases and J by 7 bases; unmatched bases: 3. The germline gives CDR1 PRHDT, CDR2 FYEKMQ (reference sequence). This CDR3 is built from 17 residues. CDR3 DNA sequence: TGTGCCAGCAGCTTAGGCGGGACTAGCGGGAGGGGGAATGAGCAGTTCTTC. Amino acids: CASSLGGTSGRGNEQFF.

Here the CDR3 DNA reads TGCGCCAGCAGCCAAGAGGGGGGAGAGACCCAGTACTTC. Its protein is CASSQEGGETQYF. This sequence joins TRBV4-3 and TRBJ2-5; D perhaps matches TRBD2 (6 bases). Trimming removed 0 bases at V and 4 bases at J, with 6 bases between. The CDR3 extends over 13 amino acids. Germline values: CDR1 LGHNA, CDR2 YSLEER.

The chain joins TRBV6-1 to TRBJ1-3; possible D gene TRBD1, 5 bases. Germline V gene lookup returns CDR1 MNHNS and CDR2 SASEGT. Trimming removed 2 bases from V and 0 bases from J, with 17 bases in between. This CDR3 has 18 amino acids. In nucleotides, the CDR3 is TGTGCCAGCAGTGAAAACCCAGAACACAGGCTCTCTGGAAACACCATATATTTT. As protein: CASSENPEHRLSGNTIYF.

V usage is TRBV2 and J usage is TRBJ1-2; 7 bases are shared with TRBD1. CDR1 is SNHLY, CDR2 FYNNEI, per germline. With 6 bases clipped from V and 8 bases from J, the junction kept 9 bases outside the gene matches. The CDR3 is 13 amino acids. The CDR3 loop is CASRDRRPGGYTF. In DNA form, the CDR3 reads TGTGCCAGCAGGGACAGGCGACCGGGGGGCTACACCTTC.

The chain is built from TRBV5-1 and TRBJ1-1; D uncertain. Germline-derived CDR1 and CDR2 are SGHRS and YFSETQ. Trimming left V 0 bases short and J 1 base short, with 10 bases between. This CDR3 has 15 amino acids. CDR3 nucleotides: TGCGCCAGCAGCTTGGAGGCGGGTGGGAACACTGAAGCTTTCTTT. Its protein is CASSLEAGGNTEAFF.

This chain connects TRBV30 to TRBJ2-3; the match to TRBD1 covers 8 bases. This CDR3 region has 15 residues. With 2 bases clipped from V and 2 bases from J, the junction kept 6 bases outside the gene matches. Germline values: CDR1 GTSNPN, CDR2 SVGIG (reference sequence). This chain's CDR3 is CAWSQGATVTDTQYF. CDR3 sequence (DNA): TGTGCCTGGAGTCAGGGGGCTACTGTCACAGATACGCAGTATTTT.

The V gene is TRBV2, the J gene TRBJ2-5, with 9 bases matching TRBD2. CDR1 and CDR2 from the germline V gene are SNHLY and FYNNEI. The CDR3 loop spans 15 amino acids. V lost 4 bases and J lost 4; bases outside the gene matches: 7. The CDR3 DNA reads as TGTGCCAGCAGTGGAGTAGCGGGGGCCCGAGAGACCCAGTACTTC. Translated: CASSGVAGARETQYF.

The CDR3 spells CASSYGQGDPYEQYF. Written as DNA, the CDR3 is TGTGCCAGCAGCTACGGCCAAGGGGACCCCTACGAGCAGTACTTC. The gene calls are TRBV6-5 and TRBJ2-7, with D perhaps being TRBD1 or TRBD2 (5 bases each). V lost 6 bases to trimming and J lost 2 bases, with 17 bases between them. Germline-derived CDR1 and CDR2 are MNHEY and SVGAGI. The CDR3 has 15 amino acids.

The V gene is TRBV2, the J gene TRBJ1-5, with 7 bases identical to TRBD1. The CDR3 extends over 14 amino acids. From germline, CDR1 is SNHLY and CDR2 FYNNEI. After removal of 4 bases from V and 2 bases from J, the junction contained 2 bases not matched to a gene. The CDR3 DNA reads as TGTGCCAGCAGTGCCGGGACAGGCAATCAGCCCCAGCATTTT. This sequence encodes CASSAGTGNQPQHF.